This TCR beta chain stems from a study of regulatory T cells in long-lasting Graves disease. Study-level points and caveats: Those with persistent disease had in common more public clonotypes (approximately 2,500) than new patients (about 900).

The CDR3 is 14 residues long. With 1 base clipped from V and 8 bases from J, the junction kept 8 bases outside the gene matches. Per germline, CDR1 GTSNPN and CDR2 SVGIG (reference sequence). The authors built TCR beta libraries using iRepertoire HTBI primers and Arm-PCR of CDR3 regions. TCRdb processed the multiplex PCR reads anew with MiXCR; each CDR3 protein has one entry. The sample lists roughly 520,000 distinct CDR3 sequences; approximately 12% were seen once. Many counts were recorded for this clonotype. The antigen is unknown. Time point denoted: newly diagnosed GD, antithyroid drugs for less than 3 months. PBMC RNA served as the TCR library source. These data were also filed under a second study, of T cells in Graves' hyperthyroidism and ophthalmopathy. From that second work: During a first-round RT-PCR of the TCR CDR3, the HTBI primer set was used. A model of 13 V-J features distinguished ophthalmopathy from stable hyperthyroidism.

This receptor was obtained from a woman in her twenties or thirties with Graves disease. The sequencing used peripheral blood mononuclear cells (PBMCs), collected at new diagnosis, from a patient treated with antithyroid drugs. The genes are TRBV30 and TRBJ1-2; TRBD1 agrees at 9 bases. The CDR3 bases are TGTGCCTGGAGTGGCGGTAGACAGGGGGACGGCTACACCTTC. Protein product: CAWSGGRQGDGYTF.